Reported below is one TCR beta chain. The record originates from a study of blood T cell repertoires in COVID-19. Overall study: Some COVID-19 samples were acute and others convalescent; all came from the United States, Italy and Spain. From T cells, B-cell-depleted T cells, or PBMCs came the material, which was cDNA or gDNA.

Germline V gives CDR1 LGHDT, CDR2 YNNKEL (reference sequence). CDR3 length equals 14 residues. V was clipped by 10 bases and J by 1 base, with 14 bases between them. In the source study's methods: Estimates of nucleated cell counts were drawn from the amplification of reference gene primers. The table came from immunoSEQ multiplex PCR; TCRdb's copy has only in-frame clones and leaves some out. The V and J calls and clone size were taken over from that table, and D and trimming were inferred from the DNA. This table has 100,000 to 150,000 clones, roughly 90% appearing once. Sequenced: peripheral blood. This clonotype was obtained from a man aged 65-85 years with active COVID-19. The chain has TRBV3-1 (or the pseudogene TRBV3-2) and TRBJ2-1, with a tentative D call TRBD2 (5 bases). This CDR3 is CATPGVRSYNEQFF. DNA for the CDR3: TGTGCCACCCCCGGGGTTAGATCCTACAATGAGCAGTTCTTC.